The rows below give T cell receptor beta chains drawn from one sample of a study of blood T cell repertoires in COVID-19. Profiled with immunoSEQ multiplex PCR; TCRdb holds only in-frame clones, not every one. The table has about 440,000 clones, about 92% seen once. Sequenced sample: PBMCs or T cells enriched from blood (not recorded which). The receptors were sampled from a young man who had recovered from COVID-19. Both conserved end residues are part of each CDR3. The D gene is left open where the match is weak. Where a row states a size, it is once, few, many or the class of an expanded clone; other rows omit it.

cdr3_aa cdr3_nt j_call v_call d_call clone_size
CAIPKTGPNTEAFF TGTGCCATCCCGAAGACAGGGCCGAACACTGAAGCTTTCTTT TRBJ1-1 TRBV6-5 TRBD1 NA
CAWSRDRTSNQPQHF TGTGCCTGGAGTCGGGACAGAACTAGCAATCAGCCCCAGCATTTT TRBJ1-5 TRBV30 TRBD1 NA
CASRGQGSTNEKLFF TGTGCCAGCAGGGGACAGGGTTCAACTAATGAAAAACTGTTTTTT TRBJ1-4 TRBV6-5 TRBD1 NA
CASSYSDRAGNTIYF TGTGCCAGCAGTTACTCGGACAGGGCTGGAAACACCATATATTTT TRBJ1-3 TRBV6-2/TRBV6-3 TRBD1 once
CASSSSSDRSYYYGYTF TGTGCCAGCAGCTCATCGAGTGACAGGTCTTACTACTATGGCTACACCTTC TRBJ1-2 TRBV7-9 NA NA
CASTPGQGPYNSPLHF TGTGCCAGTACCCCGGGACAGGGCCCCTATAATTCACCCCTCCACTTT TRBJ1-6 TRBV19 TRBD1 NA
CAWSGGLAEQETQYF TGTGCCTGGAGTGGTGGACTAGCGGAACAAGAGACCCAGTACTTC TRBJ2-5 TRBV30 TRBD2 NA
CASTNPPDRSAYEQYF TGTGCCAGTACCAACCCCCCGGACAGGTCCGCCTACGAGCAGTACTTC TRBJ2-7 TRBV19 TRBD1 NA
CASSLTSGQETQYF TGTGCCAGCAGCTTGACTAGCGGCCAAGAGACCCAGTACTTC TRBJ2-5 TRBV7-9 TRBD2 NA
CASSARLAIVNREQFF TGTGCCAGCAGCGCCCGACTAGCAATTGTCAATCGGGAGCAGTTCTTC TRBJ2-1 TRBV11-2 TRBD2 NA
CASSLERQGTNYGYTF TGTGCCAGCAGCTTAGAAAGACAGGGGACTAACTATGGCTACACCTTC TRBJ1-2 TRBV7-6 TRBD1 NA
CASSLGLAGDPGELFF TGTGCCAGCAGCTTGGGGCTAGCGGGAGATCCCGGGGAGCTGTTTTTT TRBJ2-2 TRBV5-4 TRBD2 NA
CSDGGTYKSPYEQYF TGCAGCGACGGGGGGACTTACAAGTCCCCCTACGAGCAGTACTTC TRBJ2-7 TRBV29-1 TRBD2 once
CASSGGGGRFDTQYF TGTGCCAGCAGTGGGGGCGGGGGCCGCTTTGATACGCAGTATTTT TRBJ2-3 TRBV2 NA NA
CASSRRGQGSGEAFF TGTGCCAGCAGCCGACGGGGACAGGGGTCCGGGGAAGCTTTCTTT TRBJ1-1 TRBV14 TRBD1 few
CASTRSQETQYF TGTGCCAGCACACGGTCTCAAGAGACCCAGTACTTC TRBJ2-5 TRBV2 NA once
CASSPGLVRETQYF TGTGCCAGCAGCCCGGGACTCGTCCGGGAGACCCAGTACTTC TRBJ2-5 TRBV5-8 NA NA
CASSPAEVNQPQHF TGTGCCAGCAGCCCTGCGGAGGTAAATCAGCCCCAGCATTTT TRBJ1-5 TRBV9 NA NA
CASSPPGHITGELFF TGTGCCAGCAGCCCACCGGGACATATCACCGGGGAGCTGTTTTTT TRBJ2-2 TRBV7-6 NA NA
CASSIDSGKSYGYTF TGTGCCAGTAGTATAGATTCGGGGAAAAGCTATGGCTACACCTTC TRBJ1-2 TRBV19 NA NA
CASSSHLMGLAAYNEQFF TGTGCCAGCAGCTCCCACCTTATGGGACTAGCGGCTTACAATGAGCAGTTCTTC TRBJ2-1 TRBV7-3 TRBD2 NA
CSVRTSENYNEQFF TGCAGCGTGAGGACTAGCGAAAACTACAATGAGCAGTTCTTC TRBJ2-1 TRBV29-1 TRBD2 NA
CASSVVGTGGDEQFF TGTGCCAGCAGCGTAGTCGGGACAGGGGGCGATGAGCAGTTCTTC TRBJ2-1 TRBV9 TRBD1 NA
CASSYAGTEAFF TGTGCCAGCAGTTACGCGGGGACTGAAGCTTTCTTT TRBJ1-1 TRBV6-5 NA few
CASSLLGGGAGGRYEQYF TGTGCCAGCAGCTTACTGGGGGGAGGAGCGGGAGGCCGCTACGAGCAGTACTTC TRBJ2-7 TRBV7-3 TRBD2 NA
CASSGAFSGQQETQYF TGTGCCAGCAGTGGGGCCTTTAGCGGGCAGCAAGAGACCCAGTACTTC TRBJ2-5 TRBV2 TRBD2 NA